The 14 T cell receptor beta chains in this list originate from one sample, sequenced in a study of cytomegalovirus exposure and HLA in healthy donors. PCR primers comprised 60 Vbeta and 13 Jbeta primers. Only in-frame clones appear in the TCRdb table, and some are missing; sequencing was by immunoSEQ multiplex PCR. Seen here are roughly 150,000 clones, about 80% observed once, and the top ten hold roughly an eighth. The specimen sequenced was PBMCs. Receptor source: a woman aged 40 to 50 in good health and CMV-seronegative.

V and J are TRBV7-2 and TRBJ2-7, with 12 positions matching TRBD2. J was trimmed by 7 bases and V by 1 base; bases with no gene match: 5. Germline V gives CDR1 SGHTA, CDR2 FQGNSA. CDR3 length: 15 amino acids. The CDR3 reads CASSLVPLAGGEQYF. The CDR3 DNA reads as TGTGCCAGCAGCTTAGTTCCTCTAGCGGGAGGGGAGCAGTACTTC. Together with reference TRBV7-2 and TRBJ2-7, the CDR3 gives the full variable domain: GAGVSQSPSNKVTEKGKDVELRCDPISGHTALYWYRQSLGQGLEFLIYFQGNSAPDKSGLPSDRFSAERTGGSVSTLTIQRTQQEDSAVYLCASSLVPLAGGEQYFGPGTRLTVT.

CDR3 sequence: CASSIPSGGEETQYF. The CDR3 coding sequence is TGTGCCAGTAGTATTCCAAGCGGGGGGGAAGAGACCCAGTACTTC. V usage is TRBV19 and J usage is TRBJ2-5; TRBD2 matches at 10 bases. CDR3 length: 15 amino acids. From germline, CDR1 is LNHDA and CDR2 SQIVND (reference sequence). V was clipped by 3 bases and J by 3 bases; unmatched bases: 4.

The chain links TRBV28 to TRBJ1-2; 10 nucleotides match TRBD1. The germline V gene has CDR1 MDHEN and CDR2 SYDVKM. The CDR3 extends over 15 amino acids. V was pared by 6 bases and J by 4 bases, with 8 bases of the junction left unmatched. The CDR3 spells CASRPRQGARYGYTF. In nucleotides, the CDR3 is TGTGCCAGCAGACCCAGACAGGGGGCGCGCTATGGCTACACCTTC.

The gene calls are TRBV19 and TRBJ1-2; D is unresolved. The CDR3 runs to 15 residues. The V end was cut by 7 bases, the J end by 0 bases, with 15 bases between. Germline V gene data show CDR1 as LNHDA and CDR2 as SQIVND (reference sequence). In DNA, the CDR3 is TGTGCCAGTACACCATTAAAATTAGCTAACTATGGCTACACCTTC. Translating gives CASTPLKLANYGYTF.

The V gene is TRBV7-6, the J gene TRBJ1-2, with D perhaps matching TRBD1 (5 bases). The CDR3 extends over 17 amino acids. Germline loops: CDR1 SGHVS, CDR2 FNYEAQ. Trimming removed 5 bases at V and 1 base at J, with 20 bases between. The chain's CDR3 is CASSHTPRGTDNYGYTF. The CDR3 region has the DNA TGTGCCAGCAGCCATACTCCTCGGGGGACTGATAACTATGGCTACACCTTC.

V and J are TRBV5-1 and TRBJ2-1; 8 bases map to TRBD2. This CDR3 is 14 amino acids long. From germline, CDR1 is SGHRS and CDR2 YFSETQ. The V segment lost 2 bases and the J segment 8 bases; nucleotides outside the gene matches: 6. CDR3 bases: TGCGCCAGCAGCTTAGGGACTAGTCGTGATGAGCAGTTCTTC. Translating gives CASSLGTSRDEQFF.

CDR3 region: CASSFVSGGVGELFF. The CDR3 DNA follows: TGTGCCAGCAGCTTCGTTTCCGGGGGAGTAGGGGAGCTGTTTTTT. The chain is built from TRBV7-6 and TRBJ2-2, with D possibly TRBD2 on 6 matching bases. With 3 bases removed from V and 8 bases from J, the gap between germline ends came to 16 bases. Germline V CDR1 and CDR2: SGHVS, FNYEAQ. The CDR3 is 15 residues long.

This chain uses TRBV7-8 with TRBJ1-1; D gene uncertain. CDR1 and CDR2 (germline): SGHVS, FQNEAQ. The germline V and J ends were trimmed by 1 base and 4 bases, with 13 bases remaining between them. This CDR3 is 15 amino acids long. CDR3 residues: CASSLERARGTEAFF. CDR3 DNA: TGTGCCAGCAGCTTAGAGAGGGCACGGGGCACTGAAGCTTTCTTT.

A remark on this clone: At one end, the junction sequence differs from germline, possibly due to a read error. The J gene is TRBJ2-6, the V gene TRBV4-3, with D possibly TRBD1 on 5 matching bases. The CDR3 covers 17 residues. The germline gives CDR1 LGHNA, CDR2 YSLEER. CDR3 residues: CASSQELMGSGANGLTF. In nucleotides, the CDR3 is TGCGCCAGCAGCCAAGAGTTGATGGGCTCTGGGGCCAACGGCCTGACTTTC.

The V and J genes are TRBV23-1 and TRBJ2-1, with 7 bases matching TRBD1. TRBV23-1 qualifies as an ORF whose function is uncertain. The V gene end was trimmed by 6 bases and the J gene end by 0 bases; junction bases not matched to a gene: 20. The CDR3 totals 20 residues. The chain's CDR3 is CASSILSGTEKWSSYNEQFF. The DNA for the CDR3 is TGCGCCAGCAGCATCCTCTCCGGGACAGAAAAATGGAGCTCCTACAATGAGCAGTTCTTC.

On this clone itself: This sample also contains other DNA sequences that code for the same CDR3. The rearrangement uses TRBV4-1 and TRBJ2-6; 9 bases are shared with TRBD2. The CDR3 is 20 amino acids. Germline values: CDR1 MGHRA, CDR2 YSYEKL. The trim removed 0 bases at V and 2 bases at J, leaving 11 bases unmatched. The CDR3 loop reads CASSQDSSLAGWPGANVLTF. As DNA, the CDR3 is TGCGCCAGCAGCCAAGATAGCTCCCTAGCGGGATGGCCTGGGGCCAACGTCCTGACTTTC.

This chain joins TRBV6-5 and TRBJ2-3; D is undetermined. Germline CDR1 is MNHEY and CDR2 is SVGAGI. V lost 4 bases to trimming and J lost 3 bases, with 2 bases between them. The CDR3 runs to 11 residues. In nucleotides, the CDR3 is TGTGCCAGCAGTTCGACAGATACGCAGTATTTT. This gives the protein CASSSTDTQYF.

The chain joins TRBV2 to TRBJ2-2, with a possible D match to TRBD1 (5 bases). The CDR3 is made up of 17 amino acids. Trimming took 7 bases from V and 6 from J, leaving 24 bases between them. The germline V gene encodes CDR1 SNHLY and CDR2 FYNNEI. The CDR3 protein is CASISRDSKKGSGELFF. The DNA of the CDR3 is TGTGCCAGCATATCAAGAGACAGCAAAAAAGGTTCCGGGGAGCTGTTTTTT.

The genes are TRBV7-9 and TRBJ2-7, with 10 bases fitting TRBD1. Trimming removed 3 bases from V and 2 bases from J; junction bases left unmatched: 4. CDR3 length: 15 residues. From germline, CDR1 is SEHNR and CDR2 FQNEAQ (reference sequence). The CDR3 loop reads CASSLWGQGTYEQYF. CDR3 sequence (DNA): TGTGCCAGCAGCTTGTGGGGACAGGGGACCTACGAGCAGTACTTC. Variable domain in full (rest from reference TRBV7-9 and TRBJ2-7): DTGVSQNPRHKITKRGQNVTFRCDPISEHNRLYWYRQTLGQGPEFLTYFQNEAQLEKSRLLSDRFSAERPKGSFSTLEIQRTEQGDSAMYLCASSLWGQGTYEQYFGPGTRLTVT.